The entry that follows covers one T cell receptor (beta chain) sequence. Antigen specificity is unknown. This CDR3 region has 14 residues. The germline CDR1 and CDR2 sequences are DFQATT and SNEGSKA (reference sequence). With 5 bases clipped from V and 1 base from J, the junction kept 6 bases outside the gene matches. Unique molecular identifiers were built into the TCRbeta library. Via MiXCR, TCRdb re-called the PCR reads, giving one row per CDR3 protein. The sample holds around 370,000 distinct CDR3 sequences, 16% seen once. This sample was taken from a study of T-cell reconstitution after alpha-beta-depleted transplantation in children. Findings of the study overall: There were reportedly several hundred expanded graft clones from which alpha-beta T cells came about two months after transplant. The main origin of T-cell counts and diversity one year after transplant was newly produced T cells. Surviving recipient cells, namely T cells and thymic progenitors, were the source of high day-60 TCRbeta diversity in some patients.

The source was PBMCs, mostly from graft donor cells, collected 360 days after TCRalphabeta/CD19-depleted stem cell transplant. The receptor was derived from a male patient between 2 and 10 years old who had a stem cell transplant for acute lymphoblastic leukemia, so the T cells may come from the graft donor. The chain recombines TRBV20-1 with TRBJ1-1; 8 nucleotides agree with TRBD1. In DNA, the CDR3 is TGCAGTGCTGGGGACAGGCCGGAGAACACTGAAGCTTTCTTT. Translated: CSAGDRPENTEAFF.